Following are 5 T cell receptor beta chains from one sample sequenced in a study of CD8+ T cells in alopecia areata. cDNA reverse transcribed from extracted RNA served as the sequencing template. Profiling relied on immunoSEQ multiplex PCR, and the TCRdb table lists in-frame clones only, not all of them. The sample contains hundreds of thousands of clones, 60% of which appear only once. Sample treatment: oral pan-JAK inhibitor, 5-10 mg twice daily. This sample comprised CD4+ T cells sorted from blood, obtained at approximately week 52, from a patient treated with tofacitinib. These receptors were obtained from a human donor with alopecia areata.

The rearrangement joins TRBV5-4 to TRBJ1-6, with TRBD1 matching 7 bases. This CDR3 region has 15 residues. V gave up 2 bases and J gave up 7 bases; unmatched junction bases: 6. Germline CDR1 SGHNT, CDR2 YYREEE (reference sequence). The CDR3 spells CASSFGGQMNSPLHF. The DNA of the CDR3 is TGTGCCAGCAGCTTCGGGGGACAGATGAATTCACCCCTCCACTTT.

V gene TRBV30 combines with J gene TRBJ1-4; D is undetermined. Germline CDR1 and CDR2: GTSNPN and SVGIG (reference sequence). The germline V and J ends were trimmed by 0 bases and 3 bases, with 8 bases remaining between them. The CDR3 is 14 amino acids. The CDR3 sequence is CAWSVRGANEKLFF. As DNA, the CDR3 is TGTGCCTGGAGTGTACGGGGAGCTAATGAAAAACTGTTTTTT.

V usage is TRBV29-1 and J usage is TRBJ2-1, with TRBD2 identical over 11 bases. The trim removed 4 bases at V and 9 bases at J, leaving 5 bases unmatched. The germline V gene has CDR1 SQVTM and CDR2 ANQGSEA. The CDR3 runs 13 residues. CDR3 nucleotide sequence: TGCAGCGTTGTTAGCGGGGGGGCTCGTGAGCAGTTCTTC. Its protein is CSVVSGGAREQFF.

The rearrangement uses TRBV5-1 and TRBJ2-7; D not certain. The CDR3 is 13 residues long. Germline V gene sequence: CDR1 SGHRS, CDR2 YFSETQ. The V gene lost 2 bases and the J gene lost 2 bases, with 8 bases spanning the gap. The DNA of the CDR3 is TGCGCCAGCAGCTTCGGCGGAACCTACGAGCAGTACTTC. As protein: CASSFGGTYEQYF.

The genes are TRBV29-1 and TRBJ2-5; a possible D gene is TRBD2 (6 bases). Trimming cost V 6 bases and J 3 bases, with 14 bases left between them. This CDR3 spans 13 amino acids. CDR1 is SQVTM and CDR2 is ANQGSEA in the germline V gene. CDR3 sequence: CSVRGLGEETQYF. The CDR3 region has the DNA TGCAGCGTACGGGGACTGGGCGAAGAGACCCAGTACTTC.